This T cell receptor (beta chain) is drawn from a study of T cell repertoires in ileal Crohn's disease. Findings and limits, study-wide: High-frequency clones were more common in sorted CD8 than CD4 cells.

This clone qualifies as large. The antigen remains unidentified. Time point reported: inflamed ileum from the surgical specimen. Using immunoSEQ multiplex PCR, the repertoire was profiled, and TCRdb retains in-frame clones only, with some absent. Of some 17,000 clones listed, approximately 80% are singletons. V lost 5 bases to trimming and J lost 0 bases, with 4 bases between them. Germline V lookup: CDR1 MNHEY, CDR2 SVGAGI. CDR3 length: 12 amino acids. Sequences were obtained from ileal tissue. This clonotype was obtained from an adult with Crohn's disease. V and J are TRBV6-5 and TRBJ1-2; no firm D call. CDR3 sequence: CASSATNYGYTF. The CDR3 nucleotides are TGTGCCAGCAGTGCCACTAACTATGGCTACACCTTC.